The 27 T cell receptor beta chains reported below all come from one sample, sequenced in a study of CD8+ T cells in alopecia areata. The authors extracted RNA and reverse transcribed it into cDNA as the sequencing template. Only in-frame clones appear in the TCRdb table, and some are missing; sequencing was by immunoSEQ multiplex PCR. Of 150,000 to 250,000 clones in the sample, 55% to 70% were seen once. Treatment meaning: oral pan-JAK inhibitor, 5-10 mg twice daily. The sample in question was CD4+ T cells sorted from blood, obtained at week 24, from a patient treated with tofacitinib. The receptors come from a human donor with alopecia areata.

This clone was observed a single time. An end of the junction differs from the germline gene, which may be a read error. The genes are TRBV2 and TRBJ2-7; D not certain. Per germline, CDR1 SNHLY and CDR2 FYNNEI. The CDR3 is 12 amino acids. The CDR3 nucleotides are TGTGCCAGCAGTGAAGGATGGGCAAACCGGAACTTC. Residues: CASSEGWANRNF.

The sample holds a few counts of this clone. The V gene is TRBV6-6, the J gene TRBJ1-3, with D perhaps matching TRBD1 (5 bases). Germline V CDR1 and CDR2: MNHNY, SVGAGI (reference sequence). The germline V and J ends were trimmed by 1 base and 4 bases, with 11 bases remaining between them. The CDR3 runs to 15 residues. The CDR3 sequence: CASSYYGTPGNTIYF. CDR3 DNA sequence: TGTGCCAGCAGTTACTACGGGACTCCAGGAAACACCATATATTTT.

This clone was detected a few times. The J gene is TRBJ2-1, the V gene TRBV4-3, with 8 bases identical to TRBD2. Trimming took 3 bases from V and 5 from J; bases not matched to a gene: 15. CDR1 and CDR2 from the germline V gene are LGHNA and YSLEER. The CDR3 extends over 18 amino acids. DNA of the CDR3: TGCGCCAGCAGCCACTACCCCCCCGGGGAGGGACTAGACAATGAGCAGTTCTTC. As protein: CASSHYPPGEGLDNEQFF.

The J gene is TRBJ1-1, the V gene TRBV25-1, with a weak D call TRBD1 (6 bases). CDR1 and CDR2 (germline): MGHDK, SYGVNS. Deletions cut 6 bases from V and 1 base from J, with 6 bases between. The CDR3 is 12 amino acids. The CDR3 DNA reads as TGTGCCAGCAGACAGGGGAACACTGAAGCTTTCTTT. This sequence encodes CASRQGNTEAFF. The full variable domain, its missing parts supplied by reference TRBV25-1 and TRBJ1-1, is EADIYQTPRYLVIGTGKKITLECSQTMGHDKMYWYQQDPGMELHLIHYSYGVNSTEKGDLSSESTVSRIRTEHFPLTLESARPSHTSQYLCASRQGNTEAFFGQGTRLTVV.

This sequence joins TRBV5-4 and TRBJ2-1; tentatively, D is TRBD1 or TRBD2 (7 bases each). The V and J ends lost 4 bases and 7 bases respectively, with 12 bases between them. Germline V CDR1 and CDR2: SGHNT, YYREEE (reference sequence). This CDR3 has 13 residues. Here the CDR3 DNA reads TGTGCCAGCAGCGGGGGGGGACAGAATGAGCAGTTCTTC. Protein product: CASSGGGQNEQFF.

This rearrangement joins TRBV11-2 to TRBJ2-4, with D perhaps TRBD2 (6 bases). CDR1 is SGHAT, CDR2 FQNNGV, per germline. V dropped 3 bases and J dropped 8 bases, with 17 bases sitting between them. The CDR3 has 15 residues. The CDR3 coding sequence is TGTGCCAGCAGCTTGTTCTCCCACCCGGGAGACATTCAGTACTTC. Translating gives CASSLFSHPGDIQYF.

V is TRBV5-4 and J is TRBJ2-2, with D hard to call. This CDR3 comprises 14 residues. Germline loops: CDR1 SGHNT, CDR2 YYREEE (reference sequence). The V end lost 2 bases, the J end lost 3 bases, and 8 bases lay between the germline ends. The CDR3 DNA is TGTGCCAGCAGCTTCAACACCCACACCGGGGAGCTGTTTTTT. This translates into CASSFNTHTGELFF.

The sample holds a few counts of this clone. The rearrangement links TRBV7-8 to TRBJ2-3, with D uncertain. Germline-derived CDR1 and CDR2 are SGHVS and FQNEAQ. The CDR3 runs to 12 residues. V lost 5 bases and J lost 6, with 9 bases in between. In DNA, the CDR3 is TGTGCCAGCAGCCCCTCGAGGGATACGCAGTATTTT. Its protein is CASSPSRDTQYF.

This chain joins TRBV2 and TRBJ2-7, with D hard to call. Trimming removed 1 base from V and 7 bases from J, with 11 bases in between. The CDR3 runs 13 residues. Germline V gives CDR1 SNHLY, CDR2 FYNNEI. The CDR3 coding sequence is TGTGCCAGCAGTGAAGATCTGGGATGGGAGCAGTACTTC. Its protein is CASSEDLGWEQYF.

The CDR3 spells CASSQEGPDTQYF. CDR3 DNA: TGCGCCAGCAGCCAAGAGGGCCCAGATACGCAGTATTTT. The chain recombines TRBV4-1 with TRBJ2-3; D is undetermined. The V gene's germline CDR1 is MGHRA and CDR2 YSYEKL. The CDR3 spans 13 residues. V lost 0 bases, J lost 4 bases, and 5 bases lay in between.

This chain connects TRBV28 to TRBJ1-5; D possibly corresponds to TRBD1 (5 bases). The CDR3 length is 13 residues. The germline V gene has CDR1 MDHEN and CDR2 SYDVKM. V was shortened by 5 bases and J by 5 bases, with 10 bases between the two germline ends. The CDR3 is CASSPGFYQPQHF. The CDR3 DNA is TGTGCCAGCAGTCCAGGGTTTTATCAGCCCCAGCATTTT.

The V and J genes are TRBV9 and TRBJ2-3; possible D gene TRBD2, 6 bases. V was trimmed by 4 bases and J by 5 bases, leaving 26 bases between them. CDR1 and CDR2 from the germline V gene are SGDLS and YYNGEE. The CDR3 length is 18 residues. DNA for the CDR3: TGTGCCAGCAGCCCCCAGTTGGGTAGCGGACCCTCGGGAGATACGCAGTATTTT. Translated, it gives CASSPQLGSGPSGDTQYF.

The gene calls are TRBV30 and TRBJ1-5; D might be TRBD1 (6 bases). CDR3 length: 16 amino acids. Germline assignment: CDR1 GTSNPN and CDR2 SVGIG (reference sequence). V lost 2 bases and J lost 0, with 14 bases in between. The CDR3 DNA is TGTGCCTGGAGTTCAGGGGCAGGATATAGCAATCAGCCCCAGCATTTT. It codes for CAWSSGAGYSNQPQHF.

Within the sample, this clone is medium-sized. The chain couples TRBV28 to TRBJ2-5; D may be TRBD1 or TRBD2 (5 bases each). The CDR3 runs 12 residues. Looked up from germline, CDR1 is MDHEN and CDR2 is SYDVKM. Deletions cut 5 bases from V and 9 bases from J, with 13 bases between. CDR3 nucleotide sequence: TGTGCCAGCAGTAAAGTCCTGGGGGCCCAGTACTTC. This translates into CASSKVLGAQYF. The complete variable domain, with remaining parts taken from reference TRBV28 and TRBJ2-5, reads DVKVTQSSRYLVKRTGEKVFLECVQDMDHENMFWYRQDPGLGLRLIYFSYDVKMKEKGDIPEGYSVSREKKERFSLILESASTNQTSMYLCASSKVLGAQYFGPGTRLLVL.

The V call is TRBV28, the J call TRBJ2-2; D possibly matches TRBD1 or TRBD2 (5 bases each). The CDR3 covers 16 residues. Per the germline V gene, CDR1 is MDHEN and CDR2 is SYDVKM. The V gene lost 3 bases and the J gene lost 3 bases, with 14 bases spanning the gap. The CDR3 DNA sequence: TGTGCCAGCAGTTTCCCCGGGGCTGGGGACACCGGGGAGCTGTTTTTT. This translates into CASSFPGAGDTGELFF.

The chain recombines TRBV7-3 with TRBJ1-1, with TRBD1 matching 7 bases. Germline V gene sequence: CDR1 SGHTA, CDR2 FQGTGA. With 4 bases clipped from V and 3 bases from J, the junction kept 11 bases outside the gene matches. The length of the CDR3 is 16 residues. The CDR3 loop reads CASSSSQGMEDTEAFF. The CDR3 region has the DNA TGTGCCAGCAGCTCCTCACAGGGGATGGAGGACACTGAAGCTTTCTTT.

The chain carries TRBV7-2 and TRBJ2-7, with a tentative D call TRBD1 (6 bases). Per the germline V gene, CDR1 is SGHTA and CDR2 is FQGNSA. This CDR3 has 14 residues. The V gene lost 4 bases and the J gene lost 2 bases, with 12 bases spanning the gap. CDR3 loop: CASSYEQGPYEQYF. DNA of the CDR3: TGTGCCAGCAGCTATGAACAGGGCCCCTACGAGCAGTACTTC.

This clone was recorded a few times. V and J are TRBV29-1 and TRBJ1-2; D uncertain. V lost 0 bases and J 5 bases, leaving 13 bases between the germline ends. This CDR3 has 14 residues. Germline V gene sequence: CDR1 SQVTM, CDR2 ANQGSEA. CDR3 coding DNA: TGCAGCGTTGAAGATTTCTCGGGGAGTTATGGCTACACCTTC. Translation gives CSVEDFSGSYGYTF.

The chain combines TRBV7-3 with TRBJ2-2, with D possibly TRBD2 on 5 matching bases. V was pared by 4 bases and J by 2 bases, with 11 bases between. This CDR3 spans 15 amino acids. Germline CDR1 is SGHTA and CDR2 is FQGTGA. Here the CDR3 DNA reads TGTGCCAGCAGCTCGCCGGGATCAAACACCGGGGAGCTGTTTTTT. Protein product: CASSSPGSNTGELFF.

The chain is built from TRBV11-2 and TRBJ1-3; D gene unclear. Trimming took 1 base from V and 0 from J, leaving 13 bases between them. Germline-derived CDR1 and CDR2 are SGHAT and FQNNGV. The CDR3 totals 17 residues. The CDR3 nucleotides read TGTGCCAGCAGCTTAGTCCGGGGAGGAGGCTCTGGAAACACCATATATTTT. Its protein is CASSLVRGGGSGNTIYF. Complete variable domain (other parts from reference TRBV11-2 and TRBJ1-3): EAGVAQSPRYKIIEKRQSVAFWCNPISGHATLYWYQQILGQGPKLLIQFQNNGVVDDSQLPKDRFSAERLKGVDSTLKIQPAKLEDSAVYLCASSLVRGGGSGNTIYFGEGSWLTVV.

The chain is built from TRBV14 and TRBJ2-2; 8 nucleotides match TRBD1. CDR3 size: 15 residues. Trimming took 6 bases from V and 6 from J; bases not matched to a gene: 9. Germline-derived CDR1 and CDR2 are SGHDN and FVKESK. As DNA, the CDR3 is TGTGCCAGCAGACTTGGGACAGGAGGTCCCGGGGAGCTGTTTTTT. Residues: CASRLGTGGPGELFF.

This clone was seen a few times. This chain uses TRBV5-4 with TRBJ2-3; 7 bases match TRBD2. V lost 1 base and J lost 1; bases outside the gene matches: 3. CDR1 is SGHNT, CDR2 YYREEE, per germline (reference sequence). This CDR3 has 15 amino acids. CDR3 residues: CASSLFGLGTDTQYF. The CDR3 bases are TGTGCCAGCAGCTTGTTCGGACTAGGCACAGATACGCAGTATTTT.

This clone appeared a few times. J is TRBJ1-2 and V is TRBV7-8, with 9 bases matching TRBD1. The CDR3 has 16 amino acids. Germline assignment: CDR1 SGHVS and CDR2 FQNEAQ. V gave up 4 bases and J gave up 1 base; unmatched junction bases: 7. This chain's CDR3 is CASSSGQGRINYGYTF. CDR3 DNA sequence: TGTGCCAGCAGCTCCGGACAGGGGAGGATTAACTATGGCTACACCTTC.

This clone was counted only a few times. J is TRBJ1-5 and V is TRBV6-5; D gene ambiguous. Germline V CDR1 and CDR2: MNHEY, SVGAGI. Deletions cut 4 bases from V and 5 bases from J, with 9 bases between. The CDR3 has 13 residues. Here the CDR3 reads CASSSNSDQPQHF. The CDR3, as DNA: TGTGCCAGCAGTTCCAACTCAGATCAGCCCCAGCATTTT.

The chain links TRBV13 to TRBJ2-5, with TRBD2 identical over 8 bases. The CDR3 runs 17 residues. After removal of 0 bases from V and 3 bases from J, the junction contained 9 bases not matched to a gene. Germline V gene sequence: CDR1 PRHDT, CDR2 FYEKMQ (reference sequence). CDR3 in DNA: TGTGCCAGCAGCTTAGGCCCTGCTACTAGCGGTAAAGAGACCCAGTACTTC. Translation: CASSLGPATSGKETQYF. Looking up the rest from reference TRBV13 and TRBJ2-5 gives the full variable domain: AAGVIQSPRHLIKEKRETATLKCYPIPRHDTVYWYQQGPGQDPQFLISFYEKMQSDKGSIPDRFSAQQFSDYHSELNMSSLELGDSALYFCASSLGPATSGKETQYFGPGTRLLVL.

The rearrangement links TRBV15 to TRBJ2-4, with no clear D. Germline CDR1 and CDR2: LNHNV and YYDKDF (reference sequence). The germline V and J ends were trimmed by 1 base and 1 base, with 8 bases remaining between them. CDR3 size: 15 residues. CDR3 bases: TGTGCCACCAGCAGAGTGGCCATGGCCAAAAACATTCAGTACTTC. Protein sequence: CATSRVAMAKNIQYF.

This clone showed up just a few times. The rearrangement uses TRBV18 and TRBJ2-2; 7 nucleotides agree with TRBD2. The CDR3 sequence is 16 residues long. The V segment lost 3 bases and the J segment 0 bases; nucleotides outside the gene matches: 4. CDR1 and CDR2 from the germline V gene are KGHSH and LQKENI. CDR3: CASSPTRESNTGELFF. CDR3 DNA sequence: TGTGCCAGCTCACCGACGCGGGAGTCGAACACCGGGGAGCTGTTTTTT.